The 21 T cell receptor beta chains below come from one sample, sequenced in a study of CD8 T cells in Susac syndrome. Random hexamers primed reverse transcription of about 0.45 to 1 ug RNA. MiXCR was run by TCRdb on the immunoSEQ multiplex PCR reads, yielding one entry per CDR3 protein. The sample has 150,000 to 200,000 distinct CDR3 sequences, roughly 94% seen once. The sequencing sample was made of CD4+ T cells from PBMCs. The source is a human donor with multiple sclerosis.

The chain combines TRBV23-1 with TRBJ2-1, with TRBD1 as a possible D gene (6 bases). TRBV23-1 belongs to the ORF category, with a function that is uncertain. The CDR3 contains 15 residues. With 6 bases removed from V and 6 bases from J, the gap between germline ends came to 18 bases. The CDR3 nucleotides are TGCGCCAGCAGGCTAGTCAGGGGTTTCTGCAATGAGCAGTTCTTC. Its translation: CASRLVRGFCNEQFF.

The chain uses TRBV2 and TRBJ1-2, with D perhaps matching TRBD1 (5 bases). CDR3 length: 13 residues. The germline gives CDR1 SNHLY, CDR2 FYNNEI. Trimming removed 3 bases from V and 3 bases from J, with 8 bases in between. CDR3 nucleotide sequence: TGTGCCAGCAGTGAGGGCAGGGACTATGGCTACACCTTC. Protein: CASSEGRDYGYTF. The full variable domain, rest sourced from reference TRBV2 and TRBJ1-2, is EPEVTQTPSHQVTQMGQEVILRCVPISNHLYFYWYRQILGQKVEFLVSFYNNEISEKSEIFDDQFSVERPDGSNFTLKIRSTKLEDSAMYFCASSEGRDYGYTFGSGTRLTVV.

The chain joins TRBV3-1 to TRBJ1-4; D is undetermined. Germline assignment: CDR1 LGHDT and CDR2 YNNKEL (reference sequence). The CDR3 has 14 residues. Trimming removed 1 base from V and 8 bases from J, with 11 bases in between. Written as DNA, the CDR3 is TGTGCCAGCAGCCAAGGGACTGGTCAGGAAAAACTGTTTTTT. Encoded protein: CASSQGTGQEKLFF.

V and J are TRBV6-1 and TRBJ1-1; D perhaps matches TRBD1 (5 bases). The CDR3 length is 14 residues. Germline CDR1 reads MNHNS; CDR2 reads SASEGT. The V gene lost 5 bases and the J gene lost 1 base, with 11 bases spanning the gap. CDR3 in amino acids: CASSPIGANTEAFF. The CDR3 nucleotides are TGTGCCAGCAGTCCCATCGGGGCGAACACTGAAGCTTTCTTT.

The rearrangement uses TRBV30 and TRBJ2-2; D gene unclear. The CDR3 has 11 amino acids. Germline CDR1 GTSNPN, CDR2 SVGIG (reference sequence). V lost 7 bases and J 6 bases, leaving 9 bases between the germline ends. DNA of the CDR3: TGTGCCTACCTTAAACCCGGGGAGCTGTTTTTT. As protein: CAYLKPGELFF.

The genes are TRBV4-1 and TRBJ1-2; 8 bases align to TRBD1. Germline V gives CDR1 MGHRA, CDR2 YSYEKL. V was clipped by 6 bases and J by 8 bases; unmatched bases: 8. This CDR3 spans 13 amino acids. The DNA of the CDR3 is TGCGCCAGCAGGCCCCAAGACAGGGGAGGCTACACCTTC. Residues: CASRPQDRGGYTF.

This rearrangement joins TRBV7-9 to TRBJ1-2; D gene uncertain. Per the germline V gene, CDR1 is SEHNR and CDR2 is FQNEAQ (reference sequence). The CDR3 extends over 14 amino acids. V was pared by 2 bases and J by 2 bases, with 9 bases between. The CDR3 loop reads CASSLLTSNYGYTF. The CDR3 bases are TGTGCCAGCAGCTTACTCACGTCCAACTATGGCTACACCTTC.

The rearrangement joins TRBV2 to TRBJ2-7; D remains unclear. CDR1 and CDR2 from the germline V gene are SNHLY and FYNNEI. The CDR3 consists of 13 residues. V was pared by 8 bases and J by 0 bases, with 11 bases between. CDR3 bases: TGTGCCAGCGGTATCCCGAGCTCCTACGAGCAGTACTTC. Protein: CASGIPSSYEQYF.

V gene TRBV6-1 combines with J gene TRBJ1-5, with a weak D call TRBD1 (5 bases). In germline, CDR1 is MNHNS, CDR2 SASEGT. The CDR3 covers 15 residues. V dropped 5 bases and J dropped 3 bases, with 14 bases sitting between them. The chain's CDR3 is CASSLPGLNNQPQHF. CDR3 bases: TGTGCCAGCAGTTTACCAGGGCTTAACAATCAGCCCCAGCATTTT.

The rearrangement joins TRBV6-2 or TRBV6-3 to TRBJ2-7; 8 positions agree with TRBD2. CDR3 length equals 15 residues. Trimming at V came to 5 bases and at J to 0 bases, leaving 6 bases not matched to a gene. Germline CDR1 reads MNHEY; CDR2 reads SVGEGT. The DNA for the CDR3 is TGTGCCAGCAGTCTACTAGCGGTAAGCTCCTACGAGCAGTACTTC. Amino acids: CASSLLAVSSYEQYF.

V is TRBV7-2 and J is TRBJ2-5; D gene uncertain. V lost 1 base and J lost 1, with 13 bases in between. Per the germline V gene, CDR1 is SGHTA and CDR2 is FQGNSA. This CDR3 region has 16 residues. The CDR3 loop reads CASSLEGILIQETQYF. The CDR3 DNA sequence: TGTGCCAGCAGCTTAGAGGGTATACTCATCCAAGAGACCCAGTACTTC.

V and J are TRBV18 and TRBJ2-1; tentatively, D is TRBD2 (6 bases). Germline V lookup: CDR1 KGHSH, CDR2 LQKENI. CDR3 length: 17 amino acids. Trimming took 1 base from V and 8 from J, leaving 21 bases between them. Here the CDR3 DNA reads TGTGCCAGCTCACCACGCCGAGGGGACGGGAGCTTAGATGAGCAGTTCTTC. It translates to CASSPRRGDGSLDEQFF. Supplemented by reference TRBV18 and TRBJ2-1, the full variable domain reads NAGVMQNPRHLVRRRGQEARLRCSPMKGHSHVYWYRQLPEEGLKFMVYLQKENIIDESGMPKERFSAEFPKEGPSILRIQQVVRGDSAAYFCASSPRRGDGSLDEQFFGPGTRLTVL.

The J gene is TRBJ1-5, the V gene TRBV20-1, with D unclear. The CDR3 has 15 residues. The germline CDR1 and CDR2 sequences are DFQATT and SNEGSKA (reference sequence). The germline V and J ends were trimmed by 2 bases and 3 bases, with 14 bases remaining between them. The CDR3 DNA reads TGCAGTGCTAGAACCGAGGGTGCCGACAATCAGCCCCAGCATTTT. Protein: CSARTEGADNQPQHF.

The chain joins TRBV5-5 to TRBJ1-1; TRBD1 agrees at 8 bases. Germline V gives CDR1 SGHKS, CDR2 YYEKEE (reference sequence). The junction had 7 bases not matched to a gene; V was cut back by 5 bases and J by 1 base. There are 15 residues in the CDR3. The CDR3 DNA reads TGTGCCAGCAGTCCCCGGACAGGGAGGAACACTGAAGCTTTCTTT. Amino acid sequence: CASSPRTGRNTEAFF.

V gene TRBV4-1 combines with J gene TRBJ1-1; D is ambiguous. V lost 3 bases and J lost 1, with 18 bases in between. The CDR3 consists of 17 residues. Germline V gives CDR1 MGHRA, CDR2 YSYEKL. Here the CDR3 DNA reads TGCGCCAGCAGCCATCTATATCGGCGGTTCTCGAACACTGAAGCTTTCTTT. This gives the protein CASSHLYRRFSNTEAFF.

This chain uses TRBV4-3 with TRBJ1-4; TRBD1 might be the D (5 bases). The CDR3 has 17 residues. Looked up from germline, CDR1 is LGHNA and CDR2 is YSLEER. The V end lost 4 bases, the J end lost 7 bases, and 22 bases lay between the germline ends. CDR3 coding DNA: TGCGCCAGCAGCCCGCGGAACACTCCTTGGGACGGTGAAAAACTGTTTTTT. The encoded protein is CASSPRNTPWDGEKLFF.

This chain joins TRBV10-2 and TRBJ2-7, with TRBD2 matching 11 bases. The CDR3 covers 13 residues. Germline V gives CDR1 WSHSY, CDR2 SAAADI. With 4 bases clipped from V and 4 bases from J, the junction kept 0 bases outside the gene matches. In nucleotides, the CDR3 is TGCGCCAGCAGTGGACTAGCGGGGTACGAGCAGTACTTC. As protein: CASSGLAGYEQYF.

This clonotype turned up a few times. The rearrangement uses TRBV7-2 and TRBJ2-1; the match to TRBD2 covers 12 bases. V dropped 4 bases and J dropped 4; count of bases not matched to a gene: 2. This CDR3 is 15 amino acids long. CDR1 SGHTA and CDR2 FQGNSA come from the germline V gene. CDR3 DNA: TGTGCCAGCAGCTCACTAGCGGGAGGATACAATGAGCAGTTCTTC. As protein: CASSSLAGGYNEQFF.

The CDR3 DNA sequence: TGTGCCACCAGTGAGGGGCGGGGAACCCAGCATTTT. Residues: CATSEGRGTQHF. The chain recombines TRBV24-1 with TRBJ1-5; possibly TRBD1 for D (5 bases). The V gene lost 4 bases and the J gene lost 11 bases, with 11 bases spanning the gap. Germline CDR1 is KGHDR and CDR2 is SFDVKD. The CDR3 sequence is 12 residues long.

The chain links TRBV2 to TRBJ1-5; 10 positions match TRBD1. The CDR3 runs to 15 residues. Germline CDR1 reads SNHLY; CDR2 reads FYNNEI. The V and J ends lost 4 bases and 3 bases, in that order; junction bases with no gene match: 3. The CDR3 region is CASSGDRGTNQPQHF. For the CDR3, the DNA is TGTGCCAGCAGTGGGGACAGGGGTACCAATCAGCCCCAGCATTTT.

The chain uses TRBV7-2 and TRBJ2-1, with a tentative D call TRBD2 (6 bases). The CDR3 has 13 amino acids. Trimming left V 11 bases short and J 3 bases short, with 14 bases between. Germline CDR1 is SGHTA and CDR2 is FQGNSA. Written as DNA, the CDR3 is TGTGCCGGAGCTTCGGAGGGCTACAATGAGCAGTTCTTC. It codes for CAGASEGYNEQFF.